This TCR beta chain was observed in a study of vaccination effects on CD4 cells after COVID-19. CDR1 SGDLS and CDR2 YYNGEE come from the germline V gene. The CDR3 sequence is 16 residues long. The V gene end was trimmed by 0 bases and the J gene end by 4 bases; junction bases not matched to a gene: 8. Subsequent to about 10 days of culture, CD4+ T cells were isolated. Everyone in the study got two shots of either the BNT162b2 or mRNA-1273 vaccine. Negative nucleocapsid antibody tests before and after vaccination confirmed no previous SARS-CoV-2 infection. This clone appeared a few times. What it recognizes is unknown. Here immunoSEQ multiplex PCR was the method, and the copy in TCRdb shows in-frame clones only, minus some. The repertoire includes tens of thousands of clones, around 79% of them detected once, and approximately 2.3% sits in the top ten.

The sequenced sample was CD4+ T cells from PBMCs cultured without peptide, obtained after COVID-19 vaccination. This clonotype was sampled from a human donor who received a COVID-19 vaccine. The chain couples TRBV9 to TRBJ1-2; 8 bases are a match to TRBD1. In DNA, the CDR3 is TGTGCCAGCAGCGTAGATTCAGGGGGCTTAGGCTATGGCTACACCTTC. Translating gives CASSVDSGGLGYGYTF.